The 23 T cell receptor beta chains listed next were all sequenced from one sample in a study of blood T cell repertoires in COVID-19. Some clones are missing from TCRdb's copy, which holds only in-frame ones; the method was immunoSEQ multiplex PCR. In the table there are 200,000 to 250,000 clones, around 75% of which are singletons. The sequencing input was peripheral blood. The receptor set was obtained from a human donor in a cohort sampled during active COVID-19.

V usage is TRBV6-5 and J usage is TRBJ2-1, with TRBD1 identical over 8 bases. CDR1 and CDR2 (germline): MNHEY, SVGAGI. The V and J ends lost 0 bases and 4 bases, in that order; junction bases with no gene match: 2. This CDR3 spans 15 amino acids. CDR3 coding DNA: TGTGCCAGCAGTTACTCGAACAGGGGGTACAATGAGCAGTTCTTC. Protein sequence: CASSYSNRGYNEQFF.

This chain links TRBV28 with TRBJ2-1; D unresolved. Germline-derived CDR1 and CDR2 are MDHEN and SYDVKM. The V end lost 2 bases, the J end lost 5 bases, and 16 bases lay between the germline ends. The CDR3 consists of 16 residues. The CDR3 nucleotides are TGTGCCAGCAGTTTACTCGCGGCTCTAGGTAACAATGAGCAGTTCTTC. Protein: CASSLLAALGNNEQFF.

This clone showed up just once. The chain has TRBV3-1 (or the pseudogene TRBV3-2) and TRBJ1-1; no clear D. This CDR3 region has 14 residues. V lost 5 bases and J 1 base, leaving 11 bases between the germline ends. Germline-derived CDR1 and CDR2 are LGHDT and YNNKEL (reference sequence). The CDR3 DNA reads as TGTGCCAGCAGCACTCGACGGGAGAACACTGAAGCTTTCTTT. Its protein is CASSTRRENTEAFF.

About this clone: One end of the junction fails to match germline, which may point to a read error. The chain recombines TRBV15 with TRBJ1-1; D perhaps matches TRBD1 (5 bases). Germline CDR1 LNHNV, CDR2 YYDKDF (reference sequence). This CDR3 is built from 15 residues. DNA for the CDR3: TGTGCCACCAGCAGAAATGCAGGGATGAAGACTGAAGCTTTCTTT. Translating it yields CATSRNAGMKTEAFF.

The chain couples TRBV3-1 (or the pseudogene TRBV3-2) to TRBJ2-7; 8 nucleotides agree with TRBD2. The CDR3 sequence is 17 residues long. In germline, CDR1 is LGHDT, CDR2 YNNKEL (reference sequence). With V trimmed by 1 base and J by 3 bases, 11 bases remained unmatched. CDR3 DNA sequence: TGTGCCAGCAGCCAAGGACCCCGGGAGGGCCTGAACTACGAGCAGTACTTC. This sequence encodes CASSQGPREGLNYEQYF.

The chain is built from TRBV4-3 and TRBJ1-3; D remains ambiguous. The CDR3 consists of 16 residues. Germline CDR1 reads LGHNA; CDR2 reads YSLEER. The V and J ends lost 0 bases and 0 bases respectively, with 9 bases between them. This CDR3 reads CASSQESLYSGNTIYF. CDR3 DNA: TGCGCCAGCAGCCAAGAGTCACTCTACTCTGGAAACACCATATATTTT.

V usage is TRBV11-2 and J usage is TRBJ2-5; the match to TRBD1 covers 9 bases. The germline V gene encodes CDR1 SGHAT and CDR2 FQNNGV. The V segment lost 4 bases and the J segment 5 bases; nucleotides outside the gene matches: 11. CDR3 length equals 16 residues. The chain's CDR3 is CASSYAPGQGSETQYF. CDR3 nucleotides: TGTGCCAGCAGCTACGCCCCGGGACAGGGCTCGGAGACCCAGTACTTC.

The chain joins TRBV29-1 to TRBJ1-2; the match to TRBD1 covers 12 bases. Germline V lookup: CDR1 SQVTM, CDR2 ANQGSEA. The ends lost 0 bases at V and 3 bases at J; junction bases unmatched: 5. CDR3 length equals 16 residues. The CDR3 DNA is TGCAGCGTTGAAGATCGGGGGACAGGGGGCCACTATGGCTACACCTTC. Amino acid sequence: CSVEDRGTGGHYGYTF. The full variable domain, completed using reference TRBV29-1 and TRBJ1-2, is SAVISQKPSRDICQRGTSLTIQCQVDSQVTMMFWYRQQPGQSLTLIATANQGSEATYESGFVIDKFPISRPNLTFSTLTVSNMSPEDSSIYLCSVEDRGTGGHYGYTFGSGTRLTVV.

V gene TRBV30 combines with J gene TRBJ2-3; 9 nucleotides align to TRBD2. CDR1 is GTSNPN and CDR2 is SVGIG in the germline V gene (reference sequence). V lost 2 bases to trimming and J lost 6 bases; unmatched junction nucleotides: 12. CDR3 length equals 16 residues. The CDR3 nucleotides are TGTGCCTGGAGTAAAGGTTCGGCGGGAGGGGCGGATACGCAGTATTTT. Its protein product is CAWSKGSAGGADTQYF. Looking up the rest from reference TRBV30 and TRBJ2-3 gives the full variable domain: SQTIHQWPATLVQPVGSPLSLECTVEGTSNPNLYWYRQAAGRGLQLLFYSVGIGQISSEVPQNLSASRPQDRQFILSSKKLLLSDSGFYLCAWSKGSAGGADTQYFGPGTRLTVL.

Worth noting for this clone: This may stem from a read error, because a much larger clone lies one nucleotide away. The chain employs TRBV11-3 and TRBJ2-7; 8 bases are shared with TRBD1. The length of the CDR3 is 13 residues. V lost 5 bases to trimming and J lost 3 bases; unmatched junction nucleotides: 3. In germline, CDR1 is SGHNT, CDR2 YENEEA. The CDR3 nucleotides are TGTGCCAGCAGCAAGGGACAGGACTACGAGCAGTACTTC. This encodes CASSKGQDYEQYF.

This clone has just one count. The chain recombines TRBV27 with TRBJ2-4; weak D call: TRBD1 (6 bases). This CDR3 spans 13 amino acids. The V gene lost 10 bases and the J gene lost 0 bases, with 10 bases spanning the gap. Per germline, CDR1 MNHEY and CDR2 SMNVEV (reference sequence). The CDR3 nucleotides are TGTGCCACCTCCAGGGGAGCCAAAAACATTCAGTACTTC. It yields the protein CATSRGAKNIQYF.

The CDR3 bases are TGTGCCAGCAGCCTAGGGGGCATGGACTATGGCTACACCTTC. It specifies CASSLGGMDYGYTF. The chain joins TRBV7-2 to TRBJ1-2; 7 bases are a match to TRBD1. CDR3 length equals 14 residues. V was pared by 5 bases and J by 3 bases, with 6 bases of the junction left unmatched. From germline, CDR1 is SGHTA and CDR2 FQGNSA.

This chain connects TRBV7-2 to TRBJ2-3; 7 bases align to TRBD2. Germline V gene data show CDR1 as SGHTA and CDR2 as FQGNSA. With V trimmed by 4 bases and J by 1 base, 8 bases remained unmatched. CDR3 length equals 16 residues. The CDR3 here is CASSSVTSRGTDTQYF. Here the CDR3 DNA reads TGTGCCAGCAGCTCCGTGACTAGCAGGGGCACAGATACGCAGTATTTT.

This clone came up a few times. The CDR3 DNA follows: TGTGCCAGCAGTTTGGGACAGTCGAGCTCCTACGAGCAGTACTTC. It encodes CASSLGQSSSYEQYF. This chain joins TRBV28 and TRBJ2-7; 7 positions match TRBD1. CDR1 MDHEN and CDR2 SYDVKM come from the germline V gene. The CDR3 consists of 15 residues. V gave up 3 bases and J gave up 0 bases; unmatched junction bases: 5.

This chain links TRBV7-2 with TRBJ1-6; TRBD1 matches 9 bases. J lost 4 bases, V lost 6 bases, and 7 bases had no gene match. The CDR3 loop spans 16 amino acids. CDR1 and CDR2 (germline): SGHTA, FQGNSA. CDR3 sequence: CASRLGGTGYNSPLHF. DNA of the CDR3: TGTGCCAGCAGACTGGGGGGGACAGGGTATAATTCACCCCTCCACTTT.

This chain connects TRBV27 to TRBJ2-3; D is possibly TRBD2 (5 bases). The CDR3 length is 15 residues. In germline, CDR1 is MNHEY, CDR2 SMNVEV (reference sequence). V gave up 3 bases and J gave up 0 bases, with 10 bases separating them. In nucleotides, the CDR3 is TGTGCCAGCAGTTTCTGGACTTCTAGCACAGATACGCAGTATTTT. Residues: CASSFWTSSTDTQYF.

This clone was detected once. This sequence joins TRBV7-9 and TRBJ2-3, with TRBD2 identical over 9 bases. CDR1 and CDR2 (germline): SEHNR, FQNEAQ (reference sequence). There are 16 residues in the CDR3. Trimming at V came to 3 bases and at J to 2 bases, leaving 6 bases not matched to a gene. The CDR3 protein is CASSFLLAGTTDTQYF. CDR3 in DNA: TGTGCCAGCAGCTTTCTCCTAGCGGGGACCACAGATACGCAGTATTTT.

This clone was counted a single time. The CDR3 DNA reads TGTGCCAGTAGTCAAATGTCGACAGGGGGCGTCAACGAGCAGTACTTC. Its translation: CASSQMSTGGVNEQYF. The chain recombines TRBV19 with TRBJ2-7; 10 bases fit TRBD1. In germline, CDR1 is LNHDA, CDR2 SQIVND (reference sequence). The CDR3 has 16 amino acids. With 5 bases clipped from V and 5 bases from J, the junction kept 12 bases outside the gene matches.

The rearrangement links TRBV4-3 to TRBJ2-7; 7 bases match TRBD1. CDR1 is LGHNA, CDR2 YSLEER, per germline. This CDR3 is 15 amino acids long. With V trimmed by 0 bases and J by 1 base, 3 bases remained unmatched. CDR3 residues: CASSQDGQASYEQYF. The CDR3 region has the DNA TGCGCCAGCAGCCAAGACGGACAGGCTTCCTACGAGCAGTACTTC.

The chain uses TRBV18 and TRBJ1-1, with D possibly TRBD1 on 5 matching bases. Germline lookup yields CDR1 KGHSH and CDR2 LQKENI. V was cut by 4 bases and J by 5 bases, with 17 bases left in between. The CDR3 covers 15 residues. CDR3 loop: CASSQLDSRGTEAFF. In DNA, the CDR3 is TGTGCCAGCTCACAGCTGGACTCCCGGGGGACTGAAGCTTTCTTT.

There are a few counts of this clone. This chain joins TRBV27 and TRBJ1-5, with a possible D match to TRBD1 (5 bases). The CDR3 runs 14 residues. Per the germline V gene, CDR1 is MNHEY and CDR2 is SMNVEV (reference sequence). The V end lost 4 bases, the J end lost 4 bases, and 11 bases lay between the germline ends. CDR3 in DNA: TGTGCCAGCAGTTCCCTCCAGGGAAATCAGCCCCAGCATTTT. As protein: CASSSLQGNQPQHF.

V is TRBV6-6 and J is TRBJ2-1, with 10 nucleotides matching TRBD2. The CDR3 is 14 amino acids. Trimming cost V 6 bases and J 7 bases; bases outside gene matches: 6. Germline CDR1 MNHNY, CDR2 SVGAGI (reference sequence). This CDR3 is CASRSSGSRNEQFF. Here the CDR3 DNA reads TGTGCCAGCAGGTCTAGCGGGAGTAGGAATGAGCAGTTCTTC.

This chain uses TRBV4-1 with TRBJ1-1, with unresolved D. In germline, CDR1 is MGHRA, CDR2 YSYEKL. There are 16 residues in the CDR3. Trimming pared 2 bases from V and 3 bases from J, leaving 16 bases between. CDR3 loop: CASSQNGEGWDTEAFF. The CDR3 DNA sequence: TGCGCCAGCAGCCAAAACGGGGAGGGTTGGGACACTGAAGCTTTCTTT.